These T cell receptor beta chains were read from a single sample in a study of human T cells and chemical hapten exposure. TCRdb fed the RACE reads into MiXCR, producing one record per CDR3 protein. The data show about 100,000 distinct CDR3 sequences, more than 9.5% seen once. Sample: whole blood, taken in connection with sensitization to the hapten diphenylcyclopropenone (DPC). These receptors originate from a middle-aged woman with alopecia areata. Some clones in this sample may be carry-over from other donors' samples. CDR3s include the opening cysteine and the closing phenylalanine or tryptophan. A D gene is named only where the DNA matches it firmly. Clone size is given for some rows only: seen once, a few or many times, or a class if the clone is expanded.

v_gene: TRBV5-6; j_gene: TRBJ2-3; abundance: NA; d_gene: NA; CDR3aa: CASSLSVQRFSTDTQYF; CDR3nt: TGTGCCAGCAGCTTAAGTGTTCAGCGTTTTAGCACAGATACGCAGTATTTT
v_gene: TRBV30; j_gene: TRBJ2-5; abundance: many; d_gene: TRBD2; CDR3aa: CAWTPGLAGNQETQYF; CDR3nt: TGTGCCTGGACCCCGGGACTAGCGGGAAACCAAGAGACCCAGTACTTC
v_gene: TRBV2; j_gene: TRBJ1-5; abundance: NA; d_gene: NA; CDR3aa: CASSEGRFNQPQHF; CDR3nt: TGTGCCAGCAGTGAAGGCAGATTCAATCAGCCCCAGCATTTT
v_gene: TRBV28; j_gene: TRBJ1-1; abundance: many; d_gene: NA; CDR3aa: CASSLGGAGTEAFF; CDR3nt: TGTGCCAGCAGTTTGGGGGGGGCGGGCACTGAAGCTTTCTTT
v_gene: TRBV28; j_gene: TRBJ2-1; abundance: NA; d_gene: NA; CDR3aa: CASSLQQGNEQFF; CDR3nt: TGTGCCAGCAGTCTACAACAGGGTAATGAGCAGTTCTTC
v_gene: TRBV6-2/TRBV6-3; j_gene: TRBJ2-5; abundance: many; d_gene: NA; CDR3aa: CASSYRAGGSGETQYF; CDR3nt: TGTGCCAGCAGTTACAGGGCAGGGGGTAGCGGAGAGACCCAGTACTTC
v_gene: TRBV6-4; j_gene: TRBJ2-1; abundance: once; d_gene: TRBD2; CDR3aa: CASSDASGRGNEQFF; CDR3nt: TGTGCCAGCAGTGACGCCAGCGGGAGAGGTAATGAGCAGTTCTTC
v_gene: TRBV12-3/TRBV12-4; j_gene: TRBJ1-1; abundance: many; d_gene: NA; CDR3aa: CASSFGGGSTEAFF; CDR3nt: TGTGCCAGCAGTTTTGGGGGAGGGAGCACTGAAGCTTTCTTT
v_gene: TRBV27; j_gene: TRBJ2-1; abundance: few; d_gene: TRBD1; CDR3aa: CASSLIGQGVRQFF; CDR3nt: TGTGCCAGCAGTTTAATCGGGCAGGGGGTTCGGCAGTTCTTC
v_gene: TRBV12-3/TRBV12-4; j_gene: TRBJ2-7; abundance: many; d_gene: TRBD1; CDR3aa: CASSLVGQGPYEQYF; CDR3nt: TGTGCCAGCAGTTTAGTCGGACAGGGGCCCTACGAGCAGTACTTC
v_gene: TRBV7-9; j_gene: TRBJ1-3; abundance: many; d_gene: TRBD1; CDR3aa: CASSLWTGGISGNTIYF; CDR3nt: TGTGCCAGCAGCTTGTGGACAGGGGGAATCTCTGGAAACACCATATATTTT
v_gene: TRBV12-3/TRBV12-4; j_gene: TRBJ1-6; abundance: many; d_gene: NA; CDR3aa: CASLRGTGYNSPLHF; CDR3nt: TGTGCCAGCCTGAGGGGCACAGGTTATAATTCACCCCTCCACTTT
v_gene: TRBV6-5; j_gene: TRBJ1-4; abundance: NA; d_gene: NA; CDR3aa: CASSYFRVAPGEKLFF; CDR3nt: TGTGCCAGCAGTTACTTCCGGGTAGCCCCGGGGGAAAAACTGTTTTTT
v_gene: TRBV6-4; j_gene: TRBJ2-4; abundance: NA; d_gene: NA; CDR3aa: CASSDSPGTGNIQYF; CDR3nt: TGTGCCAGCAGTGACTCCCCAGGGACGGGGAACATTCAGTACTTC
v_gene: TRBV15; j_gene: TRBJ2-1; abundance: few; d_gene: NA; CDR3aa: CATSSRLNNEQFF; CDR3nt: TGTGCCACCAGCAGTCGACTCAACAATGAGCAGTTCTTC
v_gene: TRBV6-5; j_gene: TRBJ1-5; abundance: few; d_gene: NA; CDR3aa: CASSPGAQNQPQHF; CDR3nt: TGTGCCAGCAGTCCCGGGGCCCAAAATCAGCCCCAGCATTTT
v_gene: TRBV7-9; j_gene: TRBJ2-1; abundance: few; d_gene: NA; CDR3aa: CASSAPPPTRDALF; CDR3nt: TGTGCCAGCAGCGCACCCCCCCCCACCCGGGACGCACTCTTC
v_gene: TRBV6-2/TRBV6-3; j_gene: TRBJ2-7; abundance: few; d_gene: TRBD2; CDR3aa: CASSSRVSGRVYEQYF; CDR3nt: TGTGCCAGCAGTTCCCGGGTTAGCGGGAGAGTCTACGAGCAGTACTTC
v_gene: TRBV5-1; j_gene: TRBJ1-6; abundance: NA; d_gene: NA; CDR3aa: CASSLERANSPLHF; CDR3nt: TGCGCCAGCAGCTTGGAGCGAGCCAATTCACCCCTCCACTTT
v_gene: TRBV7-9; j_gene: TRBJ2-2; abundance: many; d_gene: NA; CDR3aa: CASSPLALGNTGELFF; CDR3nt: TGTGCCAGCAGCCCTCTGGCGCTAGGGAACACCGGGGAGCTGTTTTTT
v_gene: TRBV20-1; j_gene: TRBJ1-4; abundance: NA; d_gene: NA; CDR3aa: CSAKGVDEKLFF; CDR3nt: TGCAGTGCTAAGGGGGTAGATGAAAAACTGTTTTTT
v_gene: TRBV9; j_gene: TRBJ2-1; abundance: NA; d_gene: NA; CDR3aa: CASSVATVGNEQFF; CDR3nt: TGTGCCAGCAGCGTAGCCACCGTTGGGAATGAGCAGTTCTTC
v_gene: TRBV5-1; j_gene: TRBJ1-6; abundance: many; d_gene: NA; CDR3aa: CASSLETRNSPLHF; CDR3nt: TGCGCCAGCAGCTTGGAGACACGGAATTCACCCCTCCACTTT
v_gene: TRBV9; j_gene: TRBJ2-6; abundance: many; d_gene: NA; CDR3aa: CASSVSRGRNSGANVLTF; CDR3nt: TGTGCCAGCAGCGTTTCCCGGGGACGTAACTCTGGGGCCAACGTCCTGACTTTC
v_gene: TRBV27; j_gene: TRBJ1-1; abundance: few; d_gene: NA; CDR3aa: CASTTRAGSTEAFF; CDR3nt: TGTGCCAGCACCACCCGCGCCGGGAGCACTGAAGCTTTCTTT
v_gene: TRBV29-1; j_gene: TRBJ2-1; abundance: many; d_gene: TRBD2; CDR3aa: CSVEPAGGNEQFF; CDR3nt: TGCAGCGTTGAGCCGGCGGGGGGGAATGAGCAGTTCTTC
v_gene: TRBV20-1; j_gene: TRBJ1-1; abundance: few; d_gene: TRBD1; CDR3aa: CSATRGFEAFF; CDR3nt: TGCAGTGCTACCAGGGGGTTTGAAGCTTTCTTT
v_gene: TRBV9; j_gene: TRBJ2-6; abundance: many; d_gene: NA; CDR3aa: CASSAPFVNVLTF; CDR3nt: TGTGCCAGCAGCGCCCCCTTCGTCAACGTCCTGACTTTC